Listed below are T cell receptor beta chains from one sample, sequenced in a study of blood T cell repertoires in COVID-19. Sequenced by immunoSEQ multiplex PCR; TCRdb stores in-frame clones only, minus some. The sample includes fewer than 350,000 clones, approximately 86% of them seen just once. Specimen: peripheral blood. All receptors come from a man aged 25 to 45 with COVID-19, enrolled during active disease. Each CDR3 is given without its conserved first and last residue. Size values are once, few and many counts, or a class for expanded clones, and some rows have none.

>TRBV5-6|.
ASSLGVTGPWNSNQPQH
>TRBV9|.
ASSVGSGGISGELF
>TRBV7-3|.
ASQGGANTGELF
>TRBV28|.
ASSSWATNYGYT
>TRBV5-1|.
ASSLGTGTSSYEQY
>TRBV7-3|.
ASSYGTSGSYEQY
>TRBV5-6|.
ASSLAGSNFYEQY
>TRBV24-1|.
ATSDPGGGYGYT
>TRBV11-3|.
ASSLGTGGNTEAF
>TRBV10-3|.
AISARTGDEKLF
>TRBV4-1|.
ASSQGQGNSYEQY
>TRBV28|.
ASSRGGKGL
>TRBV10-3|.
AISESGRGTSGTIEQY
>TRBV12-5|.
ASGTTGGDIQY
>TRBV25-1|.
ASSDGTGDTQY
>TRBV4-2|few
ASSLNRVGQPQH
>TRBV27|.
ATSWLGQSTDTQY
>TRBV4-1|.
ASSHARQGGTEAF
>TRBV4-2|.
ASSQSLAGGPGGELF
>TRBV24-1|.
ATSEFRRRENTEAF
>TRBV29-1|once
SVSGGGGTAELF
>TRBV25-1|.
ASSEYGGGGNTGELF
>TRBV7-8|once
ASSLAGQAAYEQY
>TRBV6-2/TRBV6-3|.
ASSYGAVGGETQY
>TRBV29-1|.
SVNPGHNYGYT
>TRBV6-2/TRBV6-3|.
ASSLFSGLQYEQY
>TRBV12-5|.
ASGTGTGRSHEQF
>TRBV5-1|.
ASSSGQGGTEAF
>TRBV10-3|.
AISTTGENSPLH
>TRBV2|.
ASSGGAGGYEQY
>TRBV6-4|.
ASSPGTGGQETQY
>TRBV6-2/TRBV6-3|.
ASSYSIFLRDLNYGYT
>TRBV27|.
ASSLYYSGSYNEQF
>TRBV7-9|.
ASSSARTSSLYEQY
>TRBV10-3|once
AISGTGSSYEQY
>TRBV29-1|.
SAGHSGTSGKGETQY
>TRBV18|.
ASSRTGGGEKLF
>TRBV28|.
ASSFHRGNYGYT
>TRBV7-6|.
ASSFGLAVQETQY
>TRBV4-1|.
ASSQDYTGAEGGYT
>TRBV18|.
ASSPGTRGIYEQY
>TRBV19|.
ASSPPRSNQPQH
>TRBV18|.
ASSPVYSNQPQH
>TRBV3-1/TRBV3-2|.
ASSNKGPGAGYGYT
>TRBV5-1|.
ASSLGGTSGYNEQF
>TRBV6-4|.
ASSERPDRGNQPQH
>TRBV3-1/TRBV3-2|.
ASSPLGLGNTIY
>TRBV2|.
ASSDQGENIQY
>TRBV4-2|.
ASTLGLAEYNEQF
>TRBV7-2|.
ASSLRQGDIEAF
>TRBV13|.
ASSLDGRQGRSYEQY
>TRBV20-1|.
SASMVQGADTQY
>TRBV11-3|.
ASSPPRGLAGNEQF
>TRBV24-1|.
ATSDGGRNTEAF
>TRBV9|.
ASSRVATEAF